The rows below give T cell receptor beta chains drawn from one sample of a study of blood T cell repertoires in COVID-19. Generated by immunoSEQ multiplex PCR, the TCRdb table keeps only in-frame clones and is missing some. The sample includes 130,000 to 150,000 clones, about four fifths seen only once; the top ten take more than 7%. Material for sequencing was peripheral blood. The receptors were sampled from a human donor with acute or convalescent COVID-19. The donor label of this sample is uncertain. CDR3s include the opening cysteine and the closing phenylalanine or tryptophan. The order of the fields is D gene, clone size, J gene, V gene, CDR3 protein, CDR3 DNA. A D gene is named only where the DNA matches it firmly. Expanded clones get a size class; other rows say once, few or many, or leave the size out.

>NA|NA|TRBJ1-1|TRBV5-6
CASSLINRARGEAFF
TGTGCCAGCAGCTTGATCAATCGGGCCCGGGGTGAAGCTTTCTTT
>TRBD1|NA|TRBJ1-3|TRBV6-5
CASSPGQGGRNTIYF
TGTGCCAGCAGCCCCGGACAGGGTGGTAGAAACACCATATATTTT
>NA|NA|TRBJ1-1|TRBV12-5
CASGPRGTGTEAFF
TGTGCTAGTGGTCCGAGGGGGACGGGCACTGAAGCTTTCTTT
>TRBD2|NA|TRBJ2-1|TRBV3-1/TRBV3-2
CATRLAGGNEQFF
TGTGCCACTCGACTAGCGGGAGGGAATGAGCAGTTCTTC
>TRBD1|NA|TRBJ2-7|TRBV10-1
CASSSDRGPYEQYF
TGCGCCAGCAGCTCGGACAGGGGGCCCTACGAGCAGTACTTC
>NA|NA|TRBJ2-1|TRBV20-1
CSALQGREQFF
TGCAGTGCTCTACAGGGTCGTGAGCAGTTCTTC
>TRBD1|once|TRBJ2-3|TRBV6-5
CASSYGGTGGTDTQYF
TGTGCCAGCAGTTACGGGGGGACAGGGGGCACAGATACGCAGTATTTT
>TRBD1|NA|TRBJ2-5|TRBV4-1
CASSQAPVQGATKTQYF
TGCGCCAGCAGCCAAGCCCCCGTTCAGGGGGCTACGAAGACCCAGTACTTC
>NA|NA|TRBJ2-3|TRBV24-1
CATMDSQADTQYF
TGTGCCACCATGGACAGTCAAGCAGATACGCAGTATTTT
>NA|NA|TRBJ1-2|TRBV2
CASSAGEGYGYTF
TGTGCCAGCAGTGCGGGGGAGGGATATGGCTACACCTTC
>TRBD1|NA|TRBJ1-5|TRBV6-4
CASHRGHQPQHF
TGTGCCAGCCACAGGGGGCATCAGCCCCAGCATTTT
>NA|NA|TRBJ1-1|TRBV3-1/TRBV3-2
CASSQELWNTEAFF
TGTGCCAGCAGCCAAGAACTGTGGAACACTGAAGCTTTCTTT
>TRBD1|NA|TRBJ1-4|TRBV27
CASTRLSGQGYEKLFF
TGTGCCAGCACCCGTCTTTCGGGACAGGGATATGAAAAACTGTTTTTT
>NA|NA|TRBJ1-1|TRBV6-6
CASSYEALSTEAFF
TGTGCCAGCAGTTATGAGGCCCTGAGCACTGAAGCTTTCTTT
>NA|NA|TRBJ2-7|TRBV2
CASSEGARGTYEQYF
TGTGCCAGCAGTGAAGGGGCCAGGGGAACCTACGAGCAGTACTTC
>NA|NA|TRBJ1-2|TRBV13
CASSLLQGGNGYTF
TGTGCCAGCAGCCTCCTACAGGGAGGGAATGGCTACACCTTC
>NA|NA|TRBJ2-4|TRBV19
CASSIQGKAANIQYF
TGTGCCAGTAGTATACAAGGCAAAGCGGCAAACATTCAGTACTTC
>TRBD1|NA|TRBJ2-7|TRBV24-1
CATSTGTVGSYEQYF
TGTGCCACCAGTACAGGGACAGTTGGCTCCTACGAGCAGTACTTC
>NA|NA|TRBJ1-3|TRBV18
CASSPNTQSSGNTIYF
TGTGCCAGCTCCCCCAACACCCAATCCTCTGGAAACACCATATATTTT
>TRBD1|NA|TRBJ1-3|TRBV4-2
CASSQEGGGGAGNTIYF
TGTGCCAGCAGCCAAGAAGGAGGGGGCGGTGCTGGAAACACCATATATTTT
>NA|once|TRBJ2-1|TRBV12-2
CASRLGMEWTSNEQFF
TGTGCAAGTCGCTTAGGAATGGAGTGGACATCCAATGAGCAGTTCTTC
>NA|NA|TRBJ2-4|TRBV3-1/TRBV3-2
CASSQEGIGALSIQYF
TGTGCCAGCAGCCAAGAAGGGATAGGGGCGTTAAGCATTCAGTACTTC
>NA|NA|TRBJ1-2|TRBV7-9
CASSLDSPLYGYTF
TGTGCCAGCAGCCTCGACAGCCCACTCTATGGCTACACCTTC